These 24 T cell receptor beta chains were sequenced from one sample in a study of T cell responses to AZD1222 COVID-19 vaccine. The data were produced by immunoSEQ multiplex PCR, yet TCRdb's version contains in-frame clones alone and is incomplete. The sample has about 67,000 clones; about 83% are singletons. The material was peripheral blood, obtained 28 days after the second AZD1222 dose. The receptors originated from an adult who received the AZD1222 COVID-19 vaccine.

The chain has TRBV5-3 and TRBJ2-7; no clear D. TRBV5-3 counts as an open reading frame of uncertain function. The CDR3 has 16 amino acids. The V end was cut by 2 bases, the J end by 2 bases, with 17 bases between. CDR3 in amino acids: CARSFARPPPPYEQYF. CDR3 sequence (DNA): TGTGCCAGAAGCTTCGCCCGCCCGCCGCCACCCTACGAGCAGTACTTC.

A single count supports this clone. Written as DNA, the CDR3 is TGTGCCAGCAGCCCTAGTGTCACCGGGGAGCTGTTTTTT. It encodes CASSPSVTGELFF. The chain has TRBV11-2 and TRBJ2-2; D unclear. Looked up from germline, CDR1 is SGHAT and CDR2 is FQNNGV. CDR3 length equals 13 residues. Trimming removed 5 bases at V and 4 bases at J, with 8 bases between. Looking up the rest from reference TRBV11-2 and TRBJ2-2 gives the full variable domain: EAGVAQSPRYKIIEKRQSVAFWCNPISGHATLYWYQQILGQGPKLLIQFQNNGVVDDSQLPKDRFSAERLKGVDSTLKIQPAKLEDSAVYLCASSPSVTGELFFGEGSRLTVL.

The CDR3, as DNA: TGTGCCAGCAGCCACCGCCGGGACAGGGTCGGCTCTGGGGCCAACGTCCTGACTTTC. Translation gives CASSHRRDRVGSGANVLTF. The J gene is TRBJ2-6, the V gene TRBV4-2; 9 bases agree with TRBD1. Germline V gene sequence: CDR1 LGHNA, CDR2 YNFKEQ. The junction had 9 bases not matched to a gene; V was cut back by 3 bases and J by 0 bases. The length of the CDR3 is 19 residues.

This chain joins TRBV28 and TRBJ1-3; D gene unclear. The CDR3 runs to 13 residues. Germline V CDR1 and CDR2: MDHEN, SYDVKM. Trimming removed 9 bases at V and 0 bases at J, with 9 bases between. The CDR3 DNA follows: TGTGCCAGTGTGACTAGCTCTGGAAACACCATATATTTT. Its protein is CASVTSSGNTIYF.

The chain has TRBV28 and TRBJ1-2, with D maybe TRBD1 (6 bases). Germline lookup yields CDR1 MDHEN and CDR2 SYDVKM. The CDR3 consists of 16 residues. V was cut by 4 bases and J by 4 bases, with 19 bases left in between. Written as DNA, the CDR3 is TGTGCCAGCAGTTGGGGACCAGGGGAAGAGAGCTATGGCTACACCTTC. As protein: CASSWGPGEESYGYTF.

The chain joins TRBV4-2 to TRBJ1-6, with a weak D call TRBD1 (6 bases). The CDR3 extends over 13 amino acids. From germline, CDR1 is LGHNA and CDR2 YNFKEQ. Trimming pared 5 bases from V and 9 bases from J, leaving 11 bases between. CDR3: CASSTGGGSPLHF. Written as DNA, the CDR3 is TGTGCCAGCAGCACGGGGGGCGGTTCACCCCTCCACTTT.

This chain joins TRBV3-1 (or the pseudogene TRBV3-2) and TRBJ1-4; 7 bases map to TRBD1. The V gene's germline CDR1 is LGHDT and CDR2 YNNKEL (reference sequence). The CDR3 runs 14 residues. V was pared by 6 bases and J by 7 bases, with 8 bases of the junction left unmatched. CDR3 coding DNA: TGTGCCAGCAGAAGCACAGGGGAGGGTGAAAAACTGTTTTTT. Protein product: CASRSTGEGEKLFF.

The chain has TRBV4-3 and TRBJ1-4; D not resolved. V lost 0 bases to trimming and J lost 5 bases, with 10 bases between them. CDR1 is LGHNA and CDR2 is YSLEER in the germline V gene. CDR3 length: 15 residues. This CDR3 is CASSQEGTLNEKLFF. The CDR3 region has the DNA TGCGCCAGCAGCCAAGAGGGTACCCTGAATGAAAAACTGTTTTTT.

The V gene is TRBV18, the J gene TRBJ2-7; tentatively, D is TRBD1 (5 bases). The CDR3 has 17 residues. From germline, CDR1 is KGHSH and CDR2 LQKENI. The V end was cut by 1 base, the J end by 3 bases, with 19 bases between. The CDR3: CASSPRLQDLRYYEQYF. CDR3 in DNA: TGTGCCAGCTCACCACGGCTACAGGACCTTCGATACTACGAGCAGTACTTC.

This rearrangement joins TRBV3-1 (or the pseudogene TRBV3-2) to TRBJ2-7; possibly TRBD1 for D (6 bases). This CDR3 region has 13 residues. V gave up 3 bases and J gave up 7 bases, with 13 bases separating them. CDR1 is LGHDT and CDR2 is YNNKEL in the germline V gene (reference sequence). This CDR3 reads CASSHLGQGEQYF. The CDR3 bases are TGTGCCAGCAGCCACCTTGGGCAGGGGGAGCAGTACTTC.

This rearrangement joins TRBV5-1 to TRBJ1-2; D not resolved. V dropped 4 bases and J dropped 2 bases, with 12 bases sitting between them. Germline CDR1 reads SGHRS; CDR2 reads YFSETQ. The CDR3 has 14 residues. CDR3 loop: CASSPAPGNYGYTF. The DNA for the CDR3 is TGCGCCAGCAGCCCAGCTCCAGGAAACTATGGCTACACCTTC.

The CDR3 sequence: CAGHRDSNQPQHF. The CDR3 DNA reads TGTGCGGGACACAGGGACAGCAATCAGCCCCAGCATTTT. V is TRBV2 and J is TRBJ1-5; TRBD1 might be the D (6 bases). Germline loops: CDR1 SNHLY, CDR2 FYNNEI. CDR3 length: 13 amino acids.

The rearrangement joins TRBV19 to TRBJ2-2; D gene ambiguous. This CDR3 spans 12 amino acids. CDR1 and CDR2 from the germline V gene are LNHDA and SQIVND (reference sequence). Trimming cost V 3 bases and J 3 bases, with 2 bases left between them. The CDR3 loop reads CASSIDTGELFF. The CDR3 DNA sequence: TGTGCCAGTAGTATTGACACCGGGGAGCTGTTTTTT. Variable domain in full (rest from reference TRBV19 and TRBJ2-2): DGGITQSPKYLFRKEGQNVTLSCEQNLNHDAMYWYRQDPGQGLRLIYYSQIVNDFQKGDIAEGYSVSREKKESFPLTVTSAQKNPTAFYLCASSIDTGELFFGEGSRLTVL.

This clone was recorded once. This chain connects TRBV29-1 to TRBJ1-1; D is undetermined. Germline V gives CDR1 SQVTM, CDR2 ANQGSEA. The V end lost 3 bases, the J end lost 7 bases, and 6 bases lay between the germline ends. This CDR3 region has 10 residues. The CDR3 loop reads CSVDGSEAFF. The CDR3 DNA follows: TGCAGCGTTGATGGGAGTGAAGCTTTCTTT.

The CDR3 nucleotides read TGTGCCAGCAGCTACGACAGCGACACCATATATTTT. As protein: CASSYDSDTIYF. This chain links TRBV12-3 or TRBV12-4 with TRBJ1-3; a possible D gene is TRBD1 (5 bases). This CDR3 has 12 residues. V was cut by 6 bases and J by 8 bases, with 11 bases left in between.

This clone was recorded a few times. V usage is TRBV2 and J usage is TRBJ2-7; D not certain. The CDR3 is made up of 13 amino acids. Germline V gene data show CDR1 as SNHLY and CDR2 as FYNNEI. Trimming shortened V by 2 bases and J by 3 bases, and 8 bases separated the two germline ends. For the CDR3, the DNA is TGTGCCAGCAGTGAACCTTTCAACTACGAGCAGTACTTC. It yields the protein CASSEPFNYEQYF.

This rearrangement joins TRBV4-1 to TRBJ1-2; no definite D call. Trimming stripped 1 base from V and 8 bases from J, with 14 bases between. The CDR3 sequence is 14 residues long. The germline CDR1 and CDR2 sequences are MGHRA and YSYEKL. This CDR3 is CASSQGTGLGGYTF. In nucleotides, the CDR3 is TGCGCCAGCAGCCAAGGAACGGGTTTAGGCGGCTACACCTTC.

The chain joins TRBV6-5 to TRBJ2-1, with D unclear. The germline V gene encodes CDR1 MNHEY and CDR2 SVGAGI. The CDR3 spans 13 residues. The germline V and J ends were trimmed by 8 bases and 0 bases, with 8 bases remaining between them. Here the CDR3 DNA reads TGTGCCAGCCGGCAGGTCTCCTACAATGAGCAGTTCTTC. Its translation: CASRQVSYNEQFF.

The chain joins TRBV7-9 to TRBJ1-6; no definite D call. Germline V gene data show CDR1 as SEHNR and CDR2 as FQNEAQ (reference sequence). The V end was cut by 6 bases, the J end by 9 bases, with 12 bases between. The CDR3 length is 13 residues. CDR3 loop: CASSGTVGSPLHF. The CDR3 bases are TGTGCCAGCAGTGGAACAGTAGGTTCACCCCTCCACTTT.

The chain uses TRBV7-9 and TRBJ1-1; D might be TRBD1 (6 bases). The CDR3 is made up of 14 amino acids. Trimming cost V 1 base and J 2 bases, with 8 bases left between them. CDR1 is SEHNR and CDR2 is FQNEAQ in the germline V gene (reference sequence). The CDR3 coding sequence is TGTGCCAGCAGCTTAGGAGGGGGAAACACTGAAGCTTTCTTT. It codes for CASSLGGGNTEAFF.

This chain links TRBV6-4 with TRBJ2-1; D remains unclear. The CDR3 extends over 13 amino acids. Germline lookup yields CDR1 MRHNA and CDR2 SNTAGT. The V end lost 2 bases, the J end lost 4 bases, and 6 bases lay between the germline ends. The CDR3 DNA reads TGTGCCAGCAGTGACGGGCGTTACAATGAGCAGTTCTTC. It specifies CASSDGRYNEQFF.

The chain combines TRBV28 with TRBJ2-1; no firm D call. With 3 bases removed from V and 7 bases from J, the gap between germline ends came to 10 bases. CDR1 is MDHEN and CDR2 is SYDVKM in the germline V gene. The CDR3 spans 13 residues. The CDR3 DNA reads as TGTGCCAGCAGTTTTTGGGGTGGGAATGAGCAGTTCTTC. Its translation: CASSFWGGNEQFF.

V is TRBV4-1 and J is TRBJ1-2; perhaps TRBD1 as D (5 bases). The germline V and J ends were trimmed by 2 bases and 4 bases, with 11 bases remaining between them. The CDR3 extends over 14 amino acids. The germline V gene encodes CDR1 MGHRA and CDR2 YSYEKL. Written as DNA, the CDR3 is TGCGCCAGCAGCCAAAGTACAGGAACCTATGGCTACACCTTC. Its translation is CASSQSTGTYGYTF.

DNA of the CDR3: TGCGCCAGCAGCTTGGTTGGCCTGGGTTCACCCCTCCACTTT. As protein: CASSLVGLGSPLHF. The chain uses TRBV5-1 and TRBJ1-6, with D unresolved. This CDR3 has 14 residues. Germline values: CDR1 SGHRS, CDR2 YFSETQ. Trimming took 0 bases from V and 9 from J, leaving 10 bases between them. Using reference TRBV5-1 and TRBJ1-6 for the parts outside the CDR3, the full variable domain is KAGVTQTPRYLIKTRGQQVTLSCSPISGHRSVSWYQQTPGQGLQFLFEYFSETQRNKGNFPGRFSGRQFSNSRSEMNVSTLELGDSALYLCASSLVGLGSPLHFGNGTRLTVT.